These 18 T cell receptor beta chains were all obtained from the same sample, sequenced in a study of PD-1 blockade in classical Hodgkin lymphoma. Patients all relapsed after autologous stem cell transplantation, and there was variation in brentuximab vedotin exposure. Assay: immunoSEQ multiplex PCR; the TCRdb copy retains only in-frame clones and omits some. The sample has some 100,000 clones; roughly 89% are singletons. The sample here was peripheral blood mononuclear cells (PBMCs), taken before the second cycle of nivolumab. The receptor source for this set is a human donor with classical Hodgkin lymphoma.

This clone was seen only once. This chain joins TRBV5-5 and TRBJ1-1; 9 bases map to TRBD1. V shed 4 bases, J shed 4 bases, and the junction held 11 bases outside the gene matches. The CDR3 is 16 amino acids. CDR1 and CDR2 from the germline V gene are SGHKS and YYEKEE (reference sequence). The CDR3 DNA follows: TGTGCCAGCAGCGACCGGGACAGGGATTTAGGCACTGAAGCTTTCTTT. Amino acids: CASSDRDRDLGTEAFF.

The chain is built from TRBV7-2 and TRBJ2-7; TRBD1 matches 9 bases. The ends lost 1 base at V and 2 bases at J; junction bases unmatched: 6. The length of the CDR3 is 16 residues. CDR1 is SGHTA and CDR2 is FQGNSA in the germline V gene. The CDR3 here is CASSLVIRQGAYEQYF. CDR3 DNA: TGTGCCAGCAGCTTAGTTATCCGACAGGGGGCCTACGAGCAGTACTTC.

V is TRBV6-5 and J is TRBJ2-5, with D possibly being TRBD1 or TRBD2 (5 bases each). The CDR3 length is 14 residues. CDR1 and CDR2 from the germline V gene are MNHEY and SVGAGI. V was clipped by 5 bases and J by 1 base, with 11 bases between them. The CDR3 bases are TGTGCCAGCAGTCGGGACGGAATCCAAGAGACCCAGTACTTC. Its protein is CASSRDGIQETQYF.

The chain has TRBV27 and TRBJ2-3; either TRBD1 or TRBD2 may supply D (5 bases each). This CDR3 is 14 amino acids long. The germline CDR1 and CDR2 sequences are MNHEY and SMNVEV (reference sequence). V lost 5 bases and J 8 bases, leaving 17 bases between the germline ends. The CDR3 DNA follows: TGTGCCAGCAGTGCAACGGGACCCATCAGTACGCAGTATTTT. Translated: CASSATGPISTQYF.

As to this clone: A junction end diverges from the germline sequence, so it may reflect a read error. The V and J genes are TRBV6-6 and TRBJ2-7, with 9 bases matching TRBD1. Germline CDR1 is MNHNY and CDR2 is SVGAGI (reference sequence). CDR3 length: 12 amino acids. Here the CDR3 reads CASSYAGTGMNF. The CDR3 DNA is TGTGCCAGCAGTTACGCCGGGACAGGGATGAACTTC.

This chain links TRBV7-9 with TRBJ1-2; TRBD1 might be the D (5 bases). CDR1 SEHNR and CDR2 FQNEAQ come from the germline V gene (reference sequence). The V end was cut by 3 bases, the J end by 4 bases, with 12 bases between. The length of the CDR3 is 14 residues. The CDR3, as DNA: TGTGCCAGCAGCTTGGGGACGACAGTCTATGGCTACACCTTC. Encoded protein: CASSLGTTVYGYTF.

This chain links TRBV5-1 with TRBJ1-2; D perhaps matches TRBD1 (5 bases). V was shortened by 6 bases and J by 6 bases, with 18 bases between the two germline ends. The CDR3 extends over 14 amino acids. Germline CDR1 SGHRS, CDR2 YFSETQ. The CDR3 spells CASKTFQGADGYTF. The CDR3 DNA follows: TGCGCCAGCAAAACTTTTCAGGGCGCGGATGGCTACACCTTC.

V is TRBV4-2 and J is TRBJ1-3, with a weak D call TRBD1 (5 bases). The ends were cut back, 3 bases at V and 1 base at J, with 7 bases in the middle. Germline assignment: CDR1 LGHNA and CDR2 YNFKEQ. The CDR3 is 14 residues long. The CDR3 sequence: CASSHTGSGNTIYF. The CDR3 nucleotides are TGTGCCAGCAGCCACACAGGATCTGGAAACACCATATATTTT.

CDR3 amino acids: CASSLSWTETYEQYF. In DNA, the CDR3 is TGTGCCAGCAGCTTATCCTGGACAGAAACCTACGAGCAGTACTTC. V is TRBV7-3 and J is TRBJ2-7, with D perhaps matching TRBD1 (6 bases). The CDR3 is 15 residues long. Trimming left V 2 bases short and J 2 bases short, with 13 bases between. Germline V gene sequence: CDR1 SGHTA, CDR2 FQGTGA.

V usage is TRBV19 and J usage is TRBJ2-1, with TRBD2 identical over 14 bases. The V gene's germline CDR1 is LNHDA and CDR2 SQIVND (reference sequence). The CDR3 is 14 residues long. V lost 7 bases to trimming and J lost 10 bases; unmatched junction nucleotides: 6. CDR3 DNA sequence: TGTGCCAGTACCCCGGGACTAGCGGGGGTGGAGCAGTTCTTC. Amino acids: CASTPGLAGVEQFF.

J is TRBJ2-7 and V is TRBV11-2, with D perhaps matching TRBD1 (5 bases). V was cut by 5 bases and J by 1 base, with 15 bases left in between. The CDR3 extends over 15 amino acids. Germline CDR1 reads SGHAT; CDR2 reads FQNNGV. The CDR3 spells CASSPFSRESYEQYF. CDR3 nucleotide sequence: TGTGCCAGCAGCCCCTTCTCCAGGGAATCCTACGAGCAGTACTTC.

This chain connects TRBV5-1 to TRBJ2-7; a weak D match, TRBD2 (5 bases). This CDR3 comprises 16 residues. Germline V gives CDR1 SGHRS, CDR2 YFSETQ. Trimming removed 5 bases from V and 2 bases from J, with 20 bases in between. The CDR3 DNA follows: TGCGCCAGCAGAACATCTCCCAGGACGGGGACCTACGAGCAGTACTTC. This translates into CASRTSPRTGTYEQYF.

The rearrangement links TRBV11-2 to TRBJ1-2; no clear D. This CDR3 has 14 residues. Germline V gene lookup returns CDR1 SGHAT and CDR2 FQNNGV. V lost 3 bases, J lost 0 bases, and 8 bases lay in between. CDR3 DNA: TGTGCCAGCAGCTTGGTAGTGACTAACTATGGCTACACCTTC. It specifies CASSLVVTNYGYTF. Filled out from reference TRBV11-2 and TRBJ1-2, the complete variable domain reads EAGVAQSPRYKIIEKRQSVAFWCNPISGHATLYWYQQILGQGPKLLIQFQNNGVVDDSQLPKDRFSAERLKGVDSTLKIQPAKLEDSAVYLCASSLVVTNYGYTFGSGTRLTVV.

The rearrangement joins TRBV7-8 to TRBJ1-2; no firm D call. The CDR3 loop spans 14 amino acids. Germline-derived CDR1 and CDR2 are SGHVS and FQNEAQ. V lost 0 bases and J 4 bases, leaving 9 bases between the germline ends. The CDR3 reads CASSLAGSFYGYTF. The CDR3 coding sequence is TGTGCCAGCAGCTTAGCGGGCAGCTTCTATGGCTACACCTTC.

The rearrangement uses TRBV7-9 and TRBJ2-7; tentative D call: TRBD2 (5 bases). The CDR3 consists of 14 residues. Trimming took 2 bases from V and 7 from J, leaving 15 bases between them. Germline lookup yields CDR1 SEHNR and CDR2 FQNEAQ (reference sequence). The CDR3, as DNA: TGTGCCAGCAGCTTAAGCGGATCGGACGGGGAGCAGTACTTC. Protein sequence: CASSLSGSDGEQYF.

The gene calls are TRBV19 and TRBJ1-2; TRBD1 agrees at 8 bases. This CDR3 has 13 amino acids. Looked up from germline, CDR1 is LNHDA and CDR2 is SQIVND (reference sequence). V was pared by 3 bases and J by 8 bases, with 5 bases of the junction left unmatched. The CDR3 protein is CASSIQGAKGYTF. The CDR3 DNA follows: TGTGCCAGTAGTATCCAGGGGGCAAAAGGCTACACCTTC.

The V and J genes are TRBV10-3 and TRBJ2-5, with no clear D. Trimming removed 1 base at V and 3 bases at J, with 6 bases between. Germline V gene data show CDR1 as ENHRY and CDR2 as SYGVKD. The CDR3 runs to 13 residues. Here the CDR3 DNA reads TGTGCCATCAGTGAGTACGAGGAAGAGACCCAGTACTTC. It encodes CAISEYEEETQYF.

The chain links TRBV7-2 to TRBJ2-5, with D possibly TRBD1 on 5 matching bases. Per germline, CDR1 SGHTA and CDR2 FQGNSA. The CDR3 has 13 residues. With 3 bases removed from V and 6 bases from J, the gap between germline ends came to 11 bases. The CDR3 is CASSFVSGKTQYF. The DNA of the CDR3 is TGTGCCAGCAGCTTTGTCTCAGGGAAGACCCAGTACTTC.